This is a list of T cell receptor beta chains from one sample in a study of a mutant IDH1 vaccine in newly diagnosed glioma. Their target antigens are unknown. TCRdb's copy holds only in-frame clones and misses some; the assay was immunoSEQ multiplex PCR. The sample has about 24,000 clones, 70% to 80% seen once. The specimen was PBMCs, collected from a glioma patient whose treatment included an IDH1 peptide vaccine. These receptors originate from a man in his forties or fifties with glioma. CDR3s include the opening cysteine and the closing phenylalanine or tryptophan. The D gene is left open where the match is weak. Expanded clones are given a class, and other clones once, few, many or no size at all.

j_gene | d_gene | v_gene | abundance | CDR3nt | CDR3aa
TRBJ2-3 | - | TRBV6-5 | few | TGTGCCAGCAGGCCCTGGAGCACAGATACGCAGTATTTT | CASRPWSTDTQYF
TRBJ2-1 | - | TRBV12-5 | - | TGTGCTAGTGGTACTCCGGGACAAGGGGGCTACAATGAGCAGTTCTTC | CASGTPGQGGYNEQFF
TRBJ1-1 | - | TRBV11-2 | - | TGTGCCAGCAGCCGCGCTCCGGGGGGGCCGAACACTGAAGCTTTCTTT | CASSRAPGGPNTEAFF
TRBJ1-3 | - | TRBV28 | - | TGTGCCAGCAGTTTAGACGGGAATCCCTCTGGAAACACCATATATTTT | CASSLDGNPSGNTIYF
TRBJ2-7 | TRBD2 | TRBV6-1 | - | TGTGCCAGCAGTGAAGCTGAAGCGGGAGCTCACGAGCAGTACTTC | CASSEAEAGAHEQYF
TRBJ2-7 | - | TRBV25-1 | - | TGTGCCAGCAGTGATAATCCGGCCTTCAGGCCGTACTTC | CASSDNPAFRPYF
TRBJ1-2 | - | TRBV28 | - | TGTGCCAGCCGCTTCTCCACTGGCTATGGCTACACCTTC | CASRFSTGYGYTF
TRBJ1-1 | - | TRBV5-1 | few | TGCGCCAGCAGTAGGGGGGGCATACTGAATTCTGAAGCTTTCTTT | CASSRGGILNSEAFF
TRBJ2-5 | - | TRBV10-3 | - | TGTGCCATCAGTCCAAACATACCAACAGGGAGGGAGACCCAGTACTTC | CAISPNIPTGRETQYF
TRBJ2-4 | - | TRBV11-3 | few | TGTGCCAGCAGCTTAGGGTGGCGGGTGGCCAAAAACATTCAGTACTTC | CASSLGWRVAKNIQYF
TRBJ2-7 | - | TRBV7-2 | - | TGTGCCAGCAGCTTGTCAGGTTTCGAGCAGTACTTC | CASSLSGFEQYF
TRBJ1-1 | - | TRBV5-6 | - | TGTGCCAGCAGGCCCACTCGTGGACTAGGGACTGAAGCTTTCTTT | CASRPTRGLGTEAFF
TRBJ2-1 | - | TRBV5-5 | - | TGTGCCAGCAGCTTGGATTGGGGGAGAAATGAGCAGTTCTTC | CASSLDWGRNEQFF
TRBJ2-2 | - | TRBV2 | - | TGTGCCAGCAGACTTTGGGAGTCGTACACCGGGGAGCTGTTTTTT | CASRLWESYTGELFF
TRBJ2-5 | TRBD2 | TRBV5-1 | - | TGCGCCAGCAGCTCGGGGGGGCCGTACCAAGAGACCCAGTACTTC | CASSSGGPYQETQYF
TRBJ2-5 | - | TRBV19 | - | TGTGCCAGTAGTACAGCTTTCCAAGAGACCCAGTACTTC | CASSTAFQETQYF
TRBJ2-1 | - | TRBV11-2 | - | TGTGCCAGCAGCGAGGGGAATTACAATGAGCAGTTCTTC | CASSEGNYNEQFF
TRBJ1-2 | - | TRBV27 | medium-sized | TGTGCCAGCCAAACTATTCGAGGGGGAAGTGGCTACACCTTC | CASQTIRGGSGYTF
TRBJ1-4 | - | TRBV19 | once | TGTGCCAGTAGTATTGCGACAGACTCTAATGAAAAACTGTTTTTT | CASSIATDSNEKLFF
TRBJ1-2 | TRBD1 | TRBV19 | - | TGTGCCAGTAGTGTCGGGACAGAAAGGTATTATGGCTACACCTTC | CASSVGTERYYGYTF
TRBJ1-1 | - | TRBV16 | - | TGTGCCAGCAGCCAATCTGGTCGGAACACTGAAGCTTTCTTT | CASSQSGRNTEAFF
TRBJ2-3 | TRBD2 | TRBV7-7 | - | TGTGCCAGCAGCCCCGGGGGGTTTCCTAGCACAGATACGCAGTATTTT | CASSPGGFPSTDTQYF
TRBJ1-2 | TRBD1 | TRBV5-6 | once | TGTGCCAGCAGTTTCGATGGGACAGGGGAAGTGGGCTATGGCTACACCTTC | CASSFDGTGEVGYGYTF
TRBJ2-1 | TRBD2 | TRBV4-1 | - | TGCGCCAGCAGCCAAAGCGGGATTCCCTTCCTTCACTCCTACAATGAGCAGTTCTTC | CASSQSGIPFLHSYNEQFF
TRBJ2-6 | - | TRBV4-3 | - | TGCGCCAGCAGCCAAGAGCTGGGGACTGGGGCCAACGTCCTGACTTTC | CASSQELGTGANVLTF
TRBJ2-7 | TRBD2 | TRBV2 | once | TGTGCCAGCAGTGAAGGAATATTGTTTCGGGGACTAGCGGGCTACGAGCAGTACTTC | CASSEGILFRGLAGYEQYF
TRBJ1-1 | - | TRBV7-2 | - | TGTGCCAGCAGGGCAAACGGTGTGGCGAACACTGAAGCTTTCTTT | CASRANGVANTEAFF
TRBJ1-6 | - | TRBV10-2 | - | TGCGCCTGTTCAGAAGTAGGGAATTCACCCCTCCACTTT | CACSEVGNSPLHF
TRBJ2-3 | - | TRBV6-1 | once | TGTGCCAGCAGTGACTGGTGGACAAGGATGGGCACAGATACGCAGTATTTT | CASSDWWTRMGTDTQYF
TRBJ2-7 | - | TRBV19 | - | TGTGCCAGTAGTCCCGCAGGGGCAAGCTCCTACGAGCAGTACTTC | CASSPAGASSYEQYF
TRBJ1-2 | - | TRBV27 | - | TGTGCCAGCAGTAGGGTCGTAACGGTTGAAGGCTATGGCTACACCTTC | CASSRVVTVEGYGYTF
TRBJ1-5 | - | TRBV10-3 | - | TGTGCCATCAGGGCAGGGGAGGGTAGCAATCAGCCCCAGCATTTT | CAIRAGEGSNQPQHF
TRBJ1-1 | TRBD1 | TRBV6-4 | - | TGTGCCAGCAGTGGTGCCGGACAGGGGTACACTGAAGCTTTCTTT | CASSGAGQGYTEAFF
TRBJ1-1 | - | TRBV2 | few | TGTGCCAGCAGTTTGGGACCTGAAGCTTTCTTT | CASSLGPEAFF
TRBJ2-5 | TRBD1 | TRBV5-5 | once | TGTGCCAGCAGCCGGAACGCAGGGGGCTGGGAGACCCAGTACTTC | CASSRNAGGWETQYF
TRBJ2-5 | - | TRBV7-2 | - | TGTGCCAGCAGCTTCGGGCGGACCCAAGAGACCCAGTACTTC | CASSFGRTQETQYF
TRBJ2-3 | TRBD2 | TRBV10-2 | - | TGCGCCACCCGGCATGGCGGGAGTGGCGCAGATACGCAGTATTTT | CATRHGGSGADTQYF
TRBJ1-2 | - | TRBV6-5 | - | TGTGCCAGCAGTCCCCGCGGGCGGGCGGATGGCTACACCTTC | CASSPRGRADGYTF
TRBJ1-1 | - | TRBV29-1 | - | TGCAGCGCCGACTTCCAGATGGGCTACGATAACACTGAAGCTTTCTTT | CSADFQMGYDNTEAFF
TRBJ2-3 | TRBD2 | TRBV18 | - | TGTGCCAGCTCACTATTAAATGCTGCGGGAGGTCCCACAGATACGCAGTATTTT | CASSLLNAAGGPTDTQYF
TRBJ2-7 | - | TRBV28 | - | TGTGCCAGCAGCAAAGCCGGGATTCTAACCTCCTACGAGCAGTACTTC | CASSKAGILTSYEQYF
TRBJ1-1 | - | TRBV4-3 | - | TGCGCCAGCAGCCAAGATAAGGGGATCACTGAAGCTTTCTTT | CASSQDKGITEAFF
TRBJ2-3 | TRBD1 | TRBV6-1 | - | TGTGCCAGCAGTGAACTGGCACAGGGGAAGGATACGCAGTATTTT | CASSELAQGKDTQYF
TRBJ1-4 | TRBD1 | TRBV5-1 | - | TGCGCCAGCAGCCTCGGACAGGGTGAAAAACTGTTTTTT | CASSLGQGEKLFF
TRBJ1-2 | - | TRBV19 | - | TGTGCCAGCAAGGACGGCAACTATGGCTACACCTTC | CASKDGNYGYTF
TRBJ1-2 | - | TRBV18 | - | TGTGCCAGCTCACCAATTCGGATAGACCCTAACTATGGCTACACCTTC | CASSPIRIDPNYGYTF
TRBJ2-7 | - | TRBV21-1 | - | TGTGCCAGCAGCAAAGGGGGTTGCGGCCCAGCCTACGAGCAGTACTTC | CASSKGGCGPAYEQYF
TRBJ2-1 | - | TRBV5-1 | - | TGCGCCAGCAGCTTGGTGCCCATAAGTGGCAATGAGCAGTTCTTC | CASSLVPISGNEQFF
TRBJ2-1 | - | TRBV27 | once | TGTGCCAGCACCGAACGGCTAGCCGCCTACAATGAGCAGTTCTTC | CASTERLAAYNEQFF
TRBJ2-4 | TRBD2 | TRBV7-2 | - | TGTGCCAGCAGCTTACTAGCGGGAGACAAAAACATTCAGTACTTC | CASSLLAGDKNIQYF
TRBJ2-2 | - | TRBV25-1 | - | TGTGCCAGCAGTGACCATTCCTCGGGGTACACCGGGGAGCTGTTTTTT | CASSDHSSGYTGELFF
TRBJ2-1 | TRBD1 | TRBV11-2 | - | TGTGCCAGCAGCTTTATTAACAGGGGTCGGAACAATGAGCAGTTCTTC | CASSFINRGRNNEQFF
TRBJ1-2 | - | TRBV7-9 | - | TGTGCCAGCAGCTTAGGCCCAGGAGGGGGTCCCTCGGGGGGCTACACCTTC | CASSLGPGGGPSGGYTF
TRBJ1-2 | - | TRBV29-1 | - | TGCAGCGTCGGGGGGGCTCCCTATGGCTACACCTTC | CSVGGAPYGYTF
TRBJ2-2 | - | TRBV18 | - | TGTGCCAGCTCGTCTAACCGGGACCGGGCGAACACCGGGGAGCTGTTTTTT | CASSSNRDRANTGELFF
TRBJ1-1 | - | TRBV7-2 | - | TGTGCCAGCAGCCCCCGGGGGGCTGAAGCTTTCTTT | CASSPRGAEAFF
TRBJ2-1 | - | TRBV7-6 | - | TGTGCCAGCAGCGCCTGGACCTCGGGAGAGCAGTTCTTC | CASSAWTSGEQFF
TRBJ1-1 | TRBD1 | TRBV6-1 | - | TGTGCCAGCAGGGTAGGACAGGGTCCTTTTGAAGCTTTCTTT | CASRVGQGPFEAFF
TRBJ1-2 | TRBD1 | TRBV19 | - | TGTGCCAGTAGTATCGAGAGGGACAGGATTGCAGGGAGAAACTATGGCTACACCTTC | CASSIERDRIAGRNYGYTF